This passage covers 7 T cell receptor beta chains from one sample sequenced in a study of tumor-infiltrating lymphocytes in primary liver carcinoma. The source material, about 17-31 mg of unsorted bulk tissue, was used to co-extract RNA and DNA. From 450 to 550 ng total RNA, TCR beta cDNA was generated with a primer in the constant region. TCR beta libraries came from three nested multiplex PCR rounds using slightly modified ARM-PCR. TRBV1-TRBV30 forward primers and a C-beta reverse primer were used in the first two PCR rounds, which each ran for 9 to 10 cycles. TCRdb re-called the multiplex PCR reads through MiXCR, storing one row per CDR3 protein. The data contain roughly 100,000 distinct CDR3 sequences, roughly 80% of them singletons. The sequenced sample was liver tumor tissue from sampling region 3. Specified subset: tumor region T3, left-lateral pole. The receptors derive from a middle-aged man with primary liver carcinoma and hepatitis B virus infection.

A remark on this clonotype: The conserved final phenylalanine or tryptophan is absent from the CDR3, which likely points to a read error. This chain uses TRBV6-5 with TRBJ2-3; 11 bases are shared with TRBD2. CDR1 and CDR2 from the germline V gene are MNHEY and SVGAGI. This CDR3 has 15 amino acids. V lost 6 bases and J lost 3; bases outside the gene matches: 5. The CDR3 spells CASSPGLAETDTQYL. Written as DNA, the CDR3 is TGTGCCAGCAGCCCGGGACTAGCGGAAACAGATACGCAGTATCTT.

This chain uses TRBV6-5 with TRBJ2-7; D may be TRBD1 (6 bases). The CDR3 totals 14 residues. Germline CDR1 MNHEY, CDR2 SVGAGI. V was trimmed by 6 bases and J by 6 bases, leaving 18 bases between them. In DNA, the CDR3 is TGTGCCAGCAGCCGGTCGGGACAAGCCCGCGAGCAGTACTTC. This translates into CASSRSGQAREQYF.

Within the sample, this clonotype is medium-sized. The V call is TRBV30, the J call TRBJ2-7, with 10 bases that match TRBD1. The CDR3 has 14 amino acids. Looked up from germline, CDR1 is GTSNPN and CDR2 is SVGIG (reference sequence). Germline trimming cut 2 bases from V and 5 bases from J; bases unmatched to any gene: 6. CDR3 nucleotides: TGTGCCTGGAGTAATACCGGGACAGGGGACGAGCAGTACTTC. This encodes CAWSNTGTGDEQYF.

This clonotype was seen more than once but under ten times. This chain links TRBV18 with TRBJ2-7; TRBD1 aligns across 7 bases. V trimming: 2 bases; J trimming: 2 bases; junction bases outside the gene matches: 9. Germline values: CDR1 KGHSH, CDR2 LQKENI. This CDR3 has 16 amino acids. The CDR3 spells CASSPVRDSSPYEQYF. CDR3 nucleotide sequence: TGTGCCAGCTCACCAGTTCGGGACAGCTCTCCCTACGAGCAGTACTTC.

A remark on this clonotype: A read error may produce the germline difference seen at one junction end. The V gene is TRBV4-1, the J gene TRBJ1-1; 10 nucleotides match TRBD1. The length of the CDR3 is 16 residues. The germline CDR1 and CDR2 sequences are MGHRA and YSYEKL. The CDR3 DNA is TGCGCCAGCTGCCTCGGGACAGGGGCCCTGAACAGTGAAGCTTTCTTT. This translates into CASCLGTGALNSEAFF.

The rearrangement uses TRBV6-6 and TRBJ2-7; possible D gene TRBD1, 5 bases. Germline CDR1 and CDR2: MNHNY and SVGAGI (reference sequence). Deletions cut 10 bases from V and 7 bases from J, with 14 bases between. The CDR3 totals 11 residues. The chain's CDR3 is CANSQGGEQYF. The CDR3 DNA reads TGTGCCAACAGCCAGGGCGGTGAGCAGTACTTC.

Comment on this clonotype: The junction differs from germline at one of its ends, possibly a read error. The chain uses TRBV6-1 and TRBJ2-6; tentative D call: TRBD1 (6 bases). The V gene's germline CDR1 is MNHNS and CDR2 SASEGT. The CDR3 sequence is 15 residues long. The CDR3 DNA sequence: TGTGTCAGCAGTGAAGCACAGGGTGGGGCCAACATCCTGACTTTC. It codes for CVSSEAQGGANILTF.